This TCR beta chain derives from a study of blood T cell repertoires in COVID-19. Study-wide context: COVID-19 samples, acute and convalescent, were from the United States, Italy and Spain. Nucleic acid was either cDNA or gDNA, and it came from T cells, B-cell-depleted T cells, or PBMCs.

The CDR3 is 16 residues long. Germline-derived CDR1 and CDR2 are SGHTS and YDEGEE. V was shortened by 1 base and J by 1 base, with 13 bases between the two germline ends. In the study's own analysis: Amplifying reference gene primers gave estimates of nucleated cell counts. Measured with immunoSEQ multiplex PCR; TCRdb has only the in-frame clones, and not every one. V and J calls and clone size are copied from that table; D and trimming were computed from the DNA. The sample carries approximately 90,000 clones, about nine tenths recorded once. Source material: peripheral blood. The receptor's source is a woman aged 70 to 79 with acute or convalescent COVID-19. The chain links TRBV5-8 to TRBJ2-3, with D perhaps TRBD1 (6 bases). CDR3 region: CASSLTGRGGTDTQYF. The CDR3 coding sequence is TGTGCCAGCAGCTTGACAGGGCGTGGAGGCACAGATACGCAGTATTTT. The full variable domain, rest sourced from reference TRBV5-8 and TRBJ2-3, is EAGVTQSPTHLIKTRGQQATLRCSPISGHTSVYWYQQALGLGLQFLLWYDEGEERNRGNFPPRFSGRQFPNYSSELNVNALELEDSALYLCASSLTGRGGTDTQYFGPGTRLTVL.